A single sample gave rise to the 18 T cell receptor beta chains below, sequenced in a study of shared clonotypes between healthy human individuals (dated by TCRdb to the early 2020s). CD8 naive samples were obtained by positive selection for CCR7 among CD45RO-negative cells, yielding a CD45RA+CCR7+ population from which TemRA cells were excluded. Library preparation was by the immunoSEQ multiplex PCR assay. This is the immuneACCESS table as TCRdb keeps it, with only in-frame sequences that have V and J called. A part of the clones is gone; compared with another copy, unresolved V genes explain less than half, and the rest is unexplained. The sample records 2 million to 2.5 million clones, about 93% of which are singletons. The top ten constitute around 1.7% of the sample. What was sequenced was naive CD8+ T cells from PBMCs. The cell subset or site tag for this specimen amounts to: CD45RA+CCR7+. The receptors stem from a man aged 18 to 29 in good health. Some clones in this sample may be carry-over from other donors' samples.

J is TRBJ2-2 and V is TRBV9; tentative D call: TRBD2 (6 bases). V lost 3 bases to trimming and J lost 6 bases, with 15 bases between them. The CDR3 is 15 amino acids. Per germline, CDR1 SGDLS and CDR2 YYNGEE. The CDR3 DNA sequence: TGTGCCAGCAGCGCCGGGAGCTTAGGGGCCGGGGAGCTGTTTTTT. This encodes CASSAGSLGAGELFF.

The CDR3 region has the DNA TGCGCCAGCAGCCAAAAGGGGGACTTCAACGAGCAGTACTTC. As protein: CASSQKGDFNEQYF. The chain is built from TRBV4-1 and TRBJ2-7; D assignment may be TRBD1 or TRBD2 (6 bases each). This CDR3 has 14 amino acids. CDR1 is MGHRA and CDR2 is YSYEKL in the germline V gene. V was trimmed by 2 bases and J by 5 bases, leaving 13 bases between them.

The chain employs TRBV9 and TRBJ2-3; 12 bases map to TRBD2. The J segment lost 9 bases and the V segment lost 0 bases, leaving 8 bases of the junction unmatched. Germline V gene lookup returns CDR1 SGDLS and CDR2 YYNGEE. The CDR3 length is 16 residues. The CDR3 spells CASSVELAGGHETQYF. CDR3 nucleotide sequence: TGTGCCAGCAGCGTAGAACTAGCGGGAGGTCATGAGACGCAGTATTTT.

Concerning this clone itself: At the DNA level, this CDR3 is encoded by other sequences in the same sample as well. V usage is TRBV5-1 and J usage is TRBJ2-1; D possibly corresponds to TRBD1 (6 bases). The germline V and J ends were trimmed by 1 base and 7 bases, with 12 bases remaining between them. Germline CDR1 SGHRS, CDR2 YFSETQ. The CDR3 has 14 amino acids. CDR3 amino acids: CASSLYVGGNEQFF. DNA for the CDR3: TGCGCCAGCAGCTTGTACGTAGGGGGAAATGAGCAGTTCTTC.

This chain connects TRBV19 to TRBJ2-7, with TRBD1 matching over 10 bases. This CDR3 has 15 residues. V lost 5 bases and J lost 0; bases outside the gene matches: 4. Germline V gene lookup returns CDR1 LNHDA and CDR2 SQIVND (reference sequence). As DNA, the CDR3 is TGTGCCAGTAGTCAACGGGACAGGGGCTCCTACGAGCAGTACTTC. This sequence encodes CASSQRDRGSYEQYF.

The chain links TRBV5-6 to TRBJ1-3; TRBD1 matches at 8 bases. Germline V CDR1 and CDR2: SGHDT, YYEEEE. This CDR3 is 16 amino acids long. J gave up 2 bases and V 1 base, and 5 bases lay outside the gene matches. CDR3 coding DNA: TGTGCCAGCAGCTTGTTACCGACAGGGGCTGGAAACACCATATATTTT. As protein: CASSLLPTGAGNTIYF.

This chain connects TRBV5-6 to TRBJ2-1; the D is unclear. Per the germline V gene, CDR1 is SGHDT and CDR2 is YYEEEE. The CDR3 loop spans 11 amino acids. V was clipped by 0 bases and J by 10 bases, with 5 bases between them. CDR3 bases: TGTGCCAGCAGCTTGGGAAAAGAGCAGTTCTTC. Residues: CASSLGKEQFF.

This sequence joins TRBV7-9 and TRBJ2-6, with TRBD2 identical over 11 bases. Germline V CDR1 and CDR2: SEHNR, FQNEAQ (reference sequence). The CDR3 length is 18 residues. Germline trimming cut 5 bases from V and 0 bases from J; bases unmatched to any gene: 6. Here the CDR3 DNA reads TGTGCCAGCAGCACCGAACTAGCGGGAGTCTCTGGGGCCAACGTCCTGACTTTC. Its translation is CASSTELAGVSGANVLTF.

The chain joins TRBV19 to TRBJ1-1; the D gene is possibly TRBD1 (6 bases). This CDR3 spans 18 amino acids. V was pared by 5 bases and J by 1 base, with 23 bases between. The germline gives CDR1 LNHDA, CDR2 SQIVND (reference sequence). The CDR3 DNA follows: TGTGCCAGTAGTCCTAACTTCGGGATCGGGGGCTCGAACACTGAAGCTTTCTTT. This gives the protein CASSPNFGIGGSNTEAFF.

A remark on this clone: Sequence at one end of the junction differs from germline and may be a read error. J is TRBJ2-1 and V is TRBV19; 12 bases line up with TRBD2. This CDR3 comprises 14 residues. CDR1 is LNHDA, CDR2 SQIVND, per germline (reference sequence). DNA for the CDR3: TGTGCCAGTAGCATAGGGGGACTAGCGGGTGAGCAGTTCTTC. Its translation is CASSIGGLAGEQFF.

The rearrangement uses TRBV25-1 and TRBJ2-1; D gene ambiguous. The V and J ends lost 6 bases and 9 bases respectively, with 12 bases between them. Germline assignment: CDR1 MGHDK and CDR2 SYGVNS. The CDR3 consists of 12 residues. The CDR3 DNA reads as TGTGCCAGCAGGCAACTTTCCGGTGAGCAGTTCTTC. Translation gives CASRQLSGEQFF.

The CDR3 is CASSSARDSNTEAFF. CDR3 bases: TGTGCCAGCAGCTCCGCAAGGGACAGCAACACTGAAGCTTTCTTT. The chain has TRBV7-6 and TRBJ1-1, with 7 bases lining up with TRBD1. With V trimmed by 4 bases and J by 2 bases, 7 bases remained unmatched. The germline V gene has CDR1 SGHVS and CDR2 FNYEAQ. CDR3 length equals 15 residues.

The genes are TRBV4-3 and TRBJ2-5, with D possibly matching TRBD2 (5 bases). Trimming removed 0 bases from V and 5 bases from J, with 22 bases in between. The CDR3 runs to 18 residues. The germline V gene has CDR1 LGHNA and CDR2 YSLEER. CDR3 residues: CASSQDSADWKSRETQYF. The CDR3 nucleotides are TGCGCCAGCAGCCAAGATTCTGCGGACTGGAAATCTCGGGAGACCCAGTACTTC.

V gene TRBV28 combines with J gene TRBJ2-1, with D possibly being TRBD1 (5 bases). Germline CDR1 is MDHEN and CDR2 is SYDVKM. The V end lost 6 bases, the J end lost 7 bases, and 16 bases lay between the germline ends. CDR3 size: 14 residues. CDR3 region: CASSQGTGWNEQFF. DNA for the CDR3: TGTGCCAGCAGCCAGGGAACCGGCTGGAATGAGCAGTTCTTC.

This clone was recorded a few times. The chain uses TRBV12-5 and TRBJ1-1; D is undetermined. Trimming left V 2 bases short and J 8 bases short, with 9 bases between. The germline gives CDR1 LGHNT, CDR2 FRNRAP. This CDR3 contains 12 residues. The DNA of the CDR3 is TGTGCTAGTGGTTTGTCACCGGTCGAAGCTTTCTTT. Encoded protein: CASGLSPVEAFF.

About this clone: Distinct nucleotide sequences in the sample also encode this CDR3. The gene calls are TRBV7-8 and TRBJ2-5; D remains ambiguous. Per the germline V gene, CDR1 is SGHVS and CDR2 is FQNEAQ. V shed 1 base and J shed 8 bases, with 2 bases lying between them. The CDR3 is 10 residues long. The CDR3 here is CASSLETQYF. For the CDR3, the DNA is TGTGCCAGCAGCTTAGAAACCCAGTACTTC.

This chain connects TRBV15 to TRBJ1-5; a possible D gene is TRBD1 (5 bases). The germline V gene has CDR1 LNHNV and CDR2 YYDKDF (reference sequence). Trimming cost V 8 bases and J 7 bases, with 21 bases left between them. The CDR3 extends over 15 amino acids. The CDR3 reads CATGAQGSLRQPQHF. In DNA, the CDR3 is TGTGCCACCGGCGCCCAGGGTTCTCTTCGGCAGCCCCAGCATTTT.

The CDR3 here is CASRYDRPDQPQHF. The CDR3 nucleotides are TGCGCCAGCAGGTACGACAGGCCAGATCAGCCCCAGCATTTT. The chain links TRBV5-1 to TRBJ1-5, with a tentative D call TRBD1 (6 bases). CDR3 length: 14 residues. Trimming removed 5 bases at V and 5 bases at J, with 14 bases between. In germline, CDR1 is SGHRS, CDR2 YFSETQ. Drawing the rest from reference TRBV5-1 and TRBJ1-5, the complete variable domain is KAGVTQTPRYLIKTRGQQVTLSCSPISGHRSVSWYQQTPGQGLQFLFEYFSETQRNKGNFPGRFSGRQFSNSRSEMNVSTLELGDSALYLCASRYDRPDQPQHFGDGTRLSIL.